The TCR beta chain described here comes from a study of CD8 T cells in ankylosing spondylitis. Quantitative 5'-RACE was performed with molecular barcodes, and it yielded the TCR beta libraries. TCRdb independently ran MiXCR on the 5' RACE reads; one entry per CDR3 protein. Of about 180,000 distinct CDR3 sequences listed, 8.5% to 10% are singletons. Study-wide results and caveats: Reportedly, disease-linked clones are significantly enriched in ankylosing spondylitis patients' matched synovial fluid. Previously reported in reactive arthritis synovial fluid and blood were some of the motif variants. Disease-associated clonotypes exhibited CD8+ identity and were relatively infrequent in peripheral blood.

The germline V and J ends were trimmed by 6 bases and 6 bases, with 9 bases remaining between them. Germline V gene data show CDR1 as LNHNV and CDR2 as YYDKDF (reference sequence). This CDR3 region has 12 residues. A word on this clonotype: Its target is unknown.

The V and J genes are TRBV15 and TRBJ2-1; D remains ambiguous. The receptor was isolated from a female donor with ankylosing spondylitis or in good health (not recorded which). The sequenced material came from blood, either unsorted or a sorted T cell fraction (not recorded which). The CDR3 nucleotides read TGTGCCACCAGTCTCCCCAGCAATGAGCAGTTCTTC. It specifies CATSLPSNEQFF.